Listed below are T cell receptor beta chains from one sample, sequenced in a study of T cell responses to AZD1222 COVID-19 vaccine. The protocol was immunoSEQ multiplex PCR, while the TCRdb copy is restricted to in-frame clones and leaves out a portion. This sample yields tens of thousands of clones, of which about 83% are seen a single time; less than 4.5% belongs to the top ten. The sample consisted of peripheral blood, taken 28 days after the second AZD1222 dose. The origin of the receptors is an adult who received the AZD1222 COVID-19 vaccine. Each CDR3 is given with its conserved first and last residue. A D gene is named only where the DNA matches it firmly. The size entry is marked missing in some rows and otherwise reads once, few, many or a size class.

D gene,V gene,J gene,clone size,CDR3 DNA,CDR3 protein
TRBD2,TRBV28,TRBJ2-7,NA,TGTGCCAGCAGCGGGGGGGCAAAGCAGTACTTC,CASSGGAKQYF
NA,TRBV10-2,TRBJ1-1,NA,TGCGCCAGCAGGCGGACACCTTACACTGAAGCTTTCTTT,CASRRTPYTEAFF
NA,TRBV12-5,TRBJ1-4,few,TGTGCTAGTGGTTTGGTACTAGCGGGTGATGAAAAACTGTTTTTT,CASGLVLAGDEKLFF
NA,TRBV6-2/TRBV6-3,TRBJ1-2,NA,TGTGCCAGCAGTTATGAAACGACTAACTATGGCTACACCTTC,CASSYETTNYGYTF
TRBD1,TRBV6-6,TRBJ1-6,NA,TGTGCCAGCAGCCGACAGGGAGAGAGGTCACCCCTCCACTTT,CASSRQGERSPLHF
NA,TRBV7-9,TRBJ1-4,NA,TGTGCCAGCAGCTTGAAAGGGGCTGGTAATGAAAAACTGTTTTTT,CASSLKGAGNEKLFF
TRBD1,TRBV11-3,TRBJ1-2,NA,TGTGCCAGCAGCTCTAGAGGGACAGGGAGCTATGGCTACACCTTC,CASSSRGTGSYGYTF
NA,TRBV5-8,TRBJ1-1,NA,TGTGCCAGCAGCTTGGTCCAGAAGGGCGGCACTGAAGCTTTCTTT,CASSLVQKGGTEAFF
NA,TRBV7-8,TRBJ2-6,few,TGTGCCAGCAGCCTAGGCTTTCTCGGGGCCAACGTCCTGACTTTC,CASSLGFLGANVLTF
NA,TRBV2,TRBJ2-7,NA,TGTGCCAGCAGGGAGGACACCTCCTACGAGCAGTACTTC,CASREDTSYEQYF
TRBD1,TRBV11-3,TRBJ2-2,NA,TGTGCCAGCAGCCCGAGGACAGGAAACACCGGGGAGCTGTTTTTT,CASSPRTGNTGELFF
NA,TRBV11-3,TRBJ1-2,few,TGTGCCAGCACCTTTGGGCTTCGGGCACGGGACTATGGCTACACCTTC,CASTFGLRARDYGYTF
NA,TRBV19,TRBJ2-1,NA,TGTGCCAGTACCCTCACCGGGGGGCCCACCGGGTTTGAGCAGTTCTTC,CASTLTGGPTGFEQFF
NA,TRBV6-1,TRBJ1-5,NA,TGTGCCAGCAGTGAAGTGTTTAGTAGAAAAACAGGCCCCCATCAGCCCCAGCATTTT,CASSEVFSRKTGPHQPQHF
NA,TRBV2,TRBJ1-1,NA,TGTGCCAGCAGACAGGACACTGAAGCTTTCTTT,CASRQDTEAFF
NA,TRBV28,TRBJ1-2,NA,TGTGCCAGCAGCTCGCCTTCCCTGGAACAGCGGGGCTACACCTTC,CASSSPSLEQRGYTF
NA,TRBV3-1/TRBV3-2,TRBJ1-5,once,TGTGCCAGCAGCCAAGATTTATCAGGCAATCAGCCCCAGCATTTT,CASSQDLSGNQPQHF
NA,TRBV7-9,TRBJ2-7,once,TGTGCCAGCAGCTTAGGTCCAGGCAGCTCCTACGAGCAGTACTTC,CASSLGPGSSYEQYF
TRBD2,TRBV4-2,TRBJ2-1,once,TGTGCCAGCAGCCAAGATTGGCTAGCGGGGGTTAATGAGCAGTTCTTC,CASSQDWLAGVNEQFF
TRBD1,TRBV14,TRBJ1-2,NA,TGTGCCAGCAGCCACACCGGGACAGGGGTCTATGGCTACACCTTC,CASSHTGTGVYGYTF
NA,TRBV5-1,TRBJ1-1,NA,TGCGCCAGCAGCTTTGCGGCAGGGACCCCGAACACTGAAGCTTTCTTT,CASSFAAGTPNTEAFF
NA,TRBV10-3,TRBJ1-1,NA,TGTGCCATCAGTGAGTCCAACACTGAAGCTTTCTTT,CAISESNTEAFF
TRBD1,TRBV6-5,TRBJ1-2,NA,TGTGCCAGCAGAGGCGGACAGGGAGCCGCTGGCTACACCTTC,CASRGGQGAAGYTF
NA,TRBV11-2,TRBJ2-7,NA,TGTGCCAGCAGCTTAATGACGGGGCTTGCGTCCGAGCAGTACTTC,CASSLMTGLASEQYF
NA,TRBV19,TRBJ2-3,NA,TGTGCCAGTAGTAGGGGGCACAGGGATACGCAGTATTTT,CASSRGHRDTQYF
NA,TRBV18,TRBJ2-3,NA,TGTGCCAGCTCACCACGGTTAAGTGGGGGCACAGATACGCAGTATTTT,CASSPRLSGGTDTQYF
TRBD1,TRBV3-1/TRBV3-2,TRBJ1-4,NA,TGTGCCAGCAGCCAAGTGGGAACAGGGGGCCGGGGTCTCACGAGCGAAAAACTGTTTTTT,CASSQVGTGGRGLTSEKLFF
TRBD1,TRBV11-3,TRBJ2-2,NA,TGTGCCAGTCAAGTTCCCGGGACAGGGATCACCGGGGAGCTGTTTTTT,CASQVPGTGITGELFF
NA,TRBV5-6,TRBJ1-6,NA,TGTGCCAGCAGCTTGAATAGGGGTCGATCACCCCTCCACTTT,CASSLNRGRSPLHF
NA,TRBV6-5,TRBJ2-7,NA,TGTGCCAGCAGTTACGAGGCAGGTTACGAGCAGTACTTC,CASSYEAGYEQYF
NA,TRBV28,TRBJ1-2,NA,TGTGCCAGCAGTACAGGGTACTATGGCTACACCTTC,CASSTGYYGYTF